This is a list of T cell receptor beta chains from one sample in a study of Graves' ophthalmopathy and Graves' hyperthyroidism. TCRdb analysed the multiplex PCR reads with MiXCR anew, one entry per CDR3 protein. The sample yields some 1.1 million distinct CDR3 sequences, roughly 35% seen once. Sequencing input: peripheral blood or thyroid tissue (not recorded which). These TCRs come from an adult man with Graves' hyperthyroidism. The CDR3 runs from the conserved cysteine through the conserved F or W. D genes are given only for firm matches. Clone size is not always given. Where it is, it says once, few, many or a class for expanded clones.

size: NA
J: TRBJ2-7
D: NA
V: TRBV7-9
DNA: TGTGCCAGCAGCCCTCAACTAGTTACCGAGCAGTACTTC
CDR3: CASSPQLVTEQYF

size: NA
J: TRBJ2-5
D: TRBD2
V: TRBV7-8
DNA: TGTGCCAGCAGCTCCGTAGCGGGTATAGAGACCCAGTACTTC
CDR3: CASSSVAGIETQYF

size: NA
J: TRBJ1-5
D: NA
V: TRBV5-8
DNA: TGTGCCAGCAGCTTGGAGTCAGGCCCCGGCAATCAGCCCCAGCATTTT
CDR3: CASSLESGPGNQPQHF

size: many
J: TRBJ2-5
D: TRBD2
V: TRBV7-9
DNA: TGTGCCAGCAGCTTAGGTTCTCTAGCGGGAGGTAGGAGATTGGAGACCCAGTACTTC
CDR3: CASSLGSLAGGRRLETQYF

size: many
J: TRBJ1-6
D: TRBD1
V: TRBV5-6
DNA: TGTGCCAGCAGAAGCCAGGGGGAGCCTTCACCCCTCCACTTT
CDR3: CASRSQGEPSPLHF

size: NA
J: TRBJ2-5
D: TRBD2
V: TRBV2
DNA: TGTGCCAGCAGTTTATCGACTAGCGGGAGTCAAGAGACCCAGTACTTC
CDR3: CASSLSTSGSQETQYF

size: many
J: TRBJ2-7
D: NA
V: TRBV20-1
DNA: TGCAGTGCTAGAGATATAGACAGGCCAATCTACGAGCAGTACTTC
CDR3: CSARDIDRPIYEQYF

size: few
J: TRBJ2-2
D: NA
V: TRBV4-1
DNA: TGCGCCAGCAGCCAAGATTTTTGGTCCTCCCGTGCCACCGGGGAGCTGTTTTTT
CDR3: CASSQDFWSSRATGELFF

size: many
J: TRBJ1-5
D: NA
V: TRBV25-1
DNA: TGTGCCAGCAGTGGATCCGTTAGCAATCAGCCCCAGCATTTT
CDR3: CASSGSVSNQPQHF

size: NA
J: TRBJ1-5
D: TRBD1
V: TRBV2
DNA: TGTGCCAGCAGTGATGACCGGGACAGGGGTAGGCAGCCCCAGCATTTT
CDR3: CASSDDRDRGRQPQHF

size: NA
J: TRBJ1-5
D: NA
V: TRBV7-9
DNA: TGTGCCAGCAGTTACTCCAATCAGCCCCGGCATTTT
CDR3: CASSYSNQPRHF

size: many
J: TRBJ1-2
D: NA
V: TRBV7-6
DNA: TGTGCCAGCAGCCTGTGGGTATGCTACACCTTC
CDR3: CASSLWVCYTF

size: NA
J: TRBJ2-5
D: TRBD2
V: TRBV12-3/TRBV12-4
DNA: TGTGCCAGCAGTAGGACTAGCGGGAGCCACGAGACCCAGTACTTC
CDR3: CASSRTSGSHETQYF

size: NA
J: TRBJ1-6
D: TRBD1
V: TRBV7-2
DNA: TGTGCCAGCAGCTTCGGGACAGTGAAGAATTCACCCCTCCACTTT
CDR3: CASSFGTVKNSPLHF

size: NA
J: TRBJ1-2
D: TRBD1
V: TRBV9
DNA: TGTGCCAGCAGCGTTGAAGATGGGACAGTCTATGGCTACACCTTC
CDR3: CASSVEDGTVYGYTF

size: NA
J: TRBJ2-5
D: NA
V: TRBV7-8
DNA: TGTGCCAGCAGCTTAGGGCAGGGGTTCGGGGAGACCCAGTACTTC
CDR3: CASSLGQGFGETQYF

size: many
J: TRBJ2-5
D: NA
V: TRBV29-1
DNA: TGCAGCGTTGAACGAGAGACCCAGTACTTC
CDR3: CSVERETQYF

size: NA
J: TRBJ2-7
D: NA
V: TRBV20-1
DNA: TGCAGTGCTAGGGGGACACCTACCTACGAGCAGTACTTC
CDR3: CSARGTPTYEQYF

size: NA
J: TRBJ1-3
D: NA
V: TRBV10-2
DNA: TGCGCCAGCAGTGAGGGTGAAGCGAGTCCAAACACCATATATTTT
CDR3: CASSEGEASPNTIYF

size: few
J: TRBJ2-6
D: NA
V: TRBV6-5
DNA: TGTGCCAGCAACCCGACGGTCTATGGGGCCAACGTCCTGACTTTC
CDR3: CASNPTVYGANVLTF

size: NA
J: TRBJ2-5
D: NA
V: TRBV14
DNA: TGTGCCAGCAGCCAAGACAGGGGCCGTATCCAAGAGACCCAGTACTTC
CDR3: CASSQDRGRIQETQYF

size: many
J: TRBJ1-4
D: NA
V: TRBV29-1
DNA: TGCAGCGTCAAAACCACCGGGAGAATTAATAATGAAAAACTGTTTTTT
CDR3: CSVKTTGRINNEKLFF

size: NA
J: TRBJ1-4
D: NA
V: TRBV20-1
DNA: TGCAGTGCTAGAGAGGGATCCCTATCAGAAAAACTGTTTTTT
CDR3: CSAREGSLSEKLFF

size: many
J: TRBJ2-5
D: NA
V: TRBV6-1
DNA: TGTGCCAGCAGTGAGAGGAGCCCGCAAGAGACCCAGTACTTC
CDR3: CASSERSPQETQYF

size: many
J: TRBJ2-7
D: NA
V: TRBV7-9
DNA: TGTGCCAGCAGTCTACTAGCTGGCGCGGGGGAGCAGTACTTC
CDR3: CASSLLAGAGEQYF

size: few
J: TRBJ2-2
D: NA
V: TRBV6-2/TRBV6-3
DNA: TGTGCCAGCACCTTATCTGGAGGGGAGCTGTTTTTT
CDR3: CASTLSGGELFF

size: many
J: TRBJ1-1
D: TRBD1
V: TRBV6-6
DNA: TGTGCCACCAGGACAGGCAGGAACACTGAAGCTTTCTTT
CDR3: CATRTGRNTEAFF

size: NA
J: TRBJ2-6
D: NA
V: TRBV2
DNA: TGTGCCAGCAGTGATCGGCAGGGAACATCTGGGGCCAACGTCCTGACTTTC
CDR3: CASSDRQGTSGANVLTF

size: many
J: TRBJ1-1
D: NA
V: TRBV12-3/TRBV12-4
DNA: TGTGCCAGCAGTCCGAATCGGGCCCTCGGGAACACTGAAGCTTTCTTT
CDR3: CASSPNRALGNTEAFF

size: many
J: TRBJ1-2
D: NA
V: TRBV4-1
DNA: TGCGCCAGCAGCCAAGTGAGGGACACTGTAGGCTACACCTTC
CDR3: CASSQVRDTVGYTF

size: NA
J: TRBJ2-2
D: TRBD2
V: TRBV25-1
DNA: TGTGCCAGCAGTTTGATAGCGGGACCCGTTGGATCCGGGGAGCTGTTTTTT
CDR3: CASSLIAGPVGSGELFF

size: few
J: TRBJ2-7
D: NA
V: TRBV19
DNA: TGTGCCAGTAGTAAGGGACCCAGCCAGTACGAGCAGTACTTC
CDR3: CASSKGPSQYEQYF

size: many
J: TRBJ2-5
D: NA
V: TRBV9
DNA: TGTGCCAGCAGCACGTGGGACGGCGAACAAGAGACCCAGTACTTC
CDR3: CASSTWDGEQETQYF

size: NA
J: TRBJ1-6
D: TRBD1
V: TRBV10-3
DNA: TGTGCCATCAGTGACGCCCCAGGGGGATCACCCCTCCACTTT
CDR3: CAISDAPGGSPLHF

size: many
J: TRBJ2-2
D: NA
V: TRBV10-3
DNA: TGTGCCATCAAGTCACAGGGCACCGGGGAGCTGTTTTTT
CDR3: CAIKSQGTGELFF

size: NA
J: TRBJ2-7
D: NA
V: TRBV19
DNA: TGTGCCAGTAGTATGCCGGGACGGATCTCCTACGAGCAGTACTTC
CDR3: CASSMPGRISYEQYF

size: few
J: TRBJ2-7
D: TRBD2
V: TRBV20-1
DNA: TGCAGTGCTAGAGATGCCACGGCGGGAGGGTTCCCCTACGAGCAGTACTTC
CDR3: CSARDATAGGFPYEQYF

size: few
J: TRBJ2-5
D: NA
V: TRBV7-3
DNA: TGTGCCAGCAGCTTAGGGGGAGGCCCCCACGAGACCCAGTACTTC
CDR3: CASSLGGGPHETQYF

size: many
J: TRBJ1-1
D: NA
V: TRBV20-1
DNA: TGCAGTGCTAGAGATGGGGCAGGGGTGAACACTGAAGCTTTCTTT
CDR3: CSARDGAGVNTEAFF

size: few
J: TRBJ1-5
D: NA
V: TRBV7-2
DNA: TGTGCCAGCAGCTTCAGCACGGGCAATCAGCCCCAGCATTTT
CDR3: CASSFSTGNQPQHF

size: NA
J: TRBJ1-2
D: NA
V: TRBV20-1
DNA: TGCAGTGCTAGAACCTTCGGGGGTGCCTTTAATGGCTACACCTTC
CDR3: CSARTFGGAFNGYTF

size: many
J: TRBJ1-6
D: NA
V: TRBV13
DNA: TGTGCCAGCAGCTCAATCCGGGACAAAGATAATTCACCCCTCCACTTT
CDR3: CASSSIRDKDNSPLHF